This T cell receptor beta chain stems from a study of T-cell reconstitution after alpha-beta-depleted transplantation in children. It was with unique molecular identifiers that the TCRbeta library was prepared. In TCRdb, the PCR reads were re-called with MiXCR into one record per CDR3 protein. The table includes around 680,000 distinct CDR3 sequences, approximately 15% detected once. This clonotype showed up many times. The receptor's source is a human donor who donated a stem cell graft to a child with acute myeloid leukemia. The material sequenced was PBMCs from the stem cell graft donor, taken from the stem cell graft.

CDR3 loop: CSAEWWASSLQQPQETQYF. Written as DNA, the CDR3 is TGCAGTGCCGAGTGGTGGGCTAGTTCGCTCCAGCAGCCCCAAGAGACCCAGTACTTC. This chain connects TRBV20-1 to TRBJ2-5; D remains ambiguous. From germline, CDR1 is DFQATT and CDR2 SNEGSKA (reference sequence). V dropped 6 bases and J dropped 1 base, with 30 bases sitting between them. The CDR3 is 19 amino acids.